The T cell receptor beta chain under discussion was sequenced for a study of blood T cell repertoires in COVID-19. On the study more broadly: Sources were T cells, B-cell-depleted T cells, or PBMCs; the material itself was cDNA or gDNA.

This clone occurred once. The V and J ends lost 3 bases and 3 bases, in that order; junction bases with no gene match: 5. Germline CDR1 reads SGHRS; CDR2 reads YFSETQ. CDR3 size: 14 residues. In the original processing: Counts of nucleated cells, estimated from reference gene primer amplification, were obtained. Sequencing used immunoSEQ multiplex PCR; TCRdb keeps in-frame clones, though not all of them. That table gives V, J and clone size, and the DNA gave D and trimming. The sample consists of 90,000 to 100,000 clones, under 85% of them appearing once. The sequencing sample was made of peripheral blood. The chain recombines TRBV5-1 with TRBJ2-7; the match to TRBD2 covers 8 bases. The source of this sequence is a human donor in a cohort sampled during active COVID-19. DNA of the CDR3: TGCGCCAGCAGCTCGCCGGCGGGGGGCTACGAGCAGTACTTC. It encodes CASSSPAGGYEQYF. The variable domain in full, with the rest retrieved from reference TRBV5-1 and TRBJ2-7, is KAGVTQTPRYLIKTRGQQVTLSCSPISGHRSVSWYQQTPGQGLQFLFEYFSETQRNKGNFPGRFSGRQFSNSRSEMNVSTLELGDSALYLCASSSPAGGYEQYFGPGTRLTVT.